This T cell receptor beta chain comes out of a study of cytomegalovirus exposure and HLA in healthy donors. Broader study findings: Reports described diagnosis of cytomegalovirus status by the classifier as highly specific and sensitive. Prior analysis indicated that the majority of TCR beta V segments exhibited productivity approximately 87% or approximately 30% of the time. In vitro data verified a few CMV-associated chains as specific for CMV antigens.

60 Vbeta and 13 Jbeta primers were used in PCR. The table came from immunoSEQ multiplex PCR; TCRdb's copy has only in-frame clones and leaves some out. Of 85,000 to 100,000 clones in the sample, more than 60% were seen once. V lost 5 bases to trimming and J lost 14 bases; unmatched junction nucleotides: 19. Germline V CDR1 and CDR2: SEHNR, FQNEAQ (reference sequence). The CDR3 is made up of 17 amino acids. Despite likely unrecorded immune exposures, the donors were nominally healthy at the time of sampling. As to this clone: Its cognate antigen is unknown.

Material: PBMCs. This chain links TRBV7-9 with TRBJ1-6, with 9 bases that match TRBD1. The source of this sequence is a human donor in good health. The CDR3 region is CASSVVKTGTGPPALHF. Written as DNA, the CDR3 is TGTGCCAGCAGCGTAGTAAAAACCGGGACAGGGCCGCCAGCCCTCCACTTT.